Included here is one TCR beta chain sequence, with context. What it recognizes is unknown. This CDR3 is built from 15 residues. V was shortened by 0 bases and J by 7 bases, with 16 bases between the two germline ends. CDR1 and CDR2 from the germline V gene are SGHRS and YFSETQ. The assay was immunoSEQ multiplex PCR, and TCRdb's table has in-frame clones only and misses some. Of fewer than 120,000 clones listed, approximately 90% are singletons. The data were obtained in a study of cytomegalovirus exposure and HLA in healthy donors. Study-wide results and limits: The study flagged approximately 180 TCR beta chains as cytomegalovirus-associated. As was reported, the classifier diagnosed cytomegalovirus status with high specificity and sensitivity. Testing in vitro showed a few CMV-associated chains specific for CMV antigens. The tendency of first-cohort TCR clusters to co-occur in the 120 validation repertoires was identified by a subsequent analysis.

This TCR derives from a woman in her twenties or thirties in good health and CMV-seropositive. The sample comprised PBMCs. The chain is built from TRBV5-1 and TRBJ2-5, with D possibly TRBD1 on 5 matching bases. The CDR3 sequence is CASSLGIGVRVTQYF. CDR3 nucleotide sequence: TGCGCCAGCAGCTTGGGAATAGGGGTTAGGGTGACCCAGTACTTC.